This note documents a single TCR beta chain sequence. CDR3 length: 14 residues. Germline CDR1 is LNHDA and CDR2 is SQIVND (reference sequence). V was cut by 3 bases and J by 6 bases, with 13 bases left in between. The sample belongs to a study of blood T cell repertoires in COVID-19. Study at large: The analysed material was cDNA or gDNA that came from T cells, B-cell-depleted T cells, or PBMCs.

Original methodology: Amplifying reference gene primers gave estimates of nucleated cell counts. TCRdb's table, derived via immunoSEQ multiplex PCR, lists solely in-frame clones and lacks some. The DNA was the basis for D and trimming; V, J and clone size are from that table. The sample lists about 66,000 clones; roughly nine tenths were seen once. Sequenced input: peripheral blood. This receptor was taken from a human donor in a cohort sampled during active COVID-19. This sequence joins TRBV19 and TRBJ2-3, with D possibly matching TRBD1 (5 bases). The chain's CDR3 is CASSIVQGADTQYF. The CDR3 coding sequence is TGTGCCAGTAGTATTGTGCAGGGTGCGGATACGCAGTATTTT. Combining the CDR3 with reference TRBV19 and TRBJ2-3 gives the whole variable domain DGGITQSPKYLFRKEGQNVTLSCEQNLNHDAMYWYRQDPGQGLRLIYYSQIVNDFQKGDIAEGYSVSREKKESFPLTVTSAQKNPTAFYLCASSIVQGADTQYFGPGTRLTVL.